Shown below are 22 T cell receptor beta chains from a single sample sequenced in a study of blood T cell repertoires in COVID-19. The table came from immunoSEQ multiplex PCR; TCRdb's copy has only in-frame clones and leaves some out. The data show under 300,000 clones, around nine tenths seen once. The sample was peripheral blood. All receptors derive from a woman in her 70s with active or convalescent COVID-19.

The genes are TRBV2 and TRBJ1-5; the D is unclear. The CDR3 spans 16 residues. Germline V gives CDR1 SNHLY, CDR2 FYNNEI. V lost 6 bases to trimming and J lost 0 bases, with 15 bases between them. CDR3 loop: CASSPLVGDSNQPQHF. For the CDR3, the DNA is TGTGCCAGCAGCCCGCTGGTGGGAGATAGCAATCAGCCCCAGCATTTT.

This sequence joins TRBV19 and TRBJ1-5; tentative D call: TRBD1 (6 bases). The CDR3 extends over 15 amino acids. Germline CDR1 LNHDA, CDR2 SQIVND (reference sequence). Trimming pared 5 bases from V and 9 bases from J, leaving 20 bases between. The CDR3: CASSVNRDVRLPQHF. CDR3 in DNA: TGTGCCAGTAGTGTGAACAGGGACGTTCGTCTGCCCCAGCATTTT.

V gene TRBV3-1 (or the pseudogene TRBV3-2) combines with J gene TRBJ1-2, with D unclear. V was trimmed by 1 base and J by 5 bases, leaving 8 bases between them. The V gene's germline CDR1 is LGHDT and CDR2 YNNKEL (reference sequence). The CDR3 runs 13 residues. The CDR3 region is CASSQGKAYGYTF. DNA of the CDR3: TGTGCCAGCAGCCAAGGAAAAGCTTATGGCTACACCTTC.

The rearrangement links TRBV5-1 to TRBJ1-1, with D uncertain. The CDR3 loop spans 13 amino acids. Trimming stripped 1 base from V and 4 bases from J, with 8 bases between. Germline CDR1 and CDR2: SGHRS and YFSETQ. CDR3 residues: CASSLSTGTEAFF. CDR3 coding DNA: TGCGCCAGCAGCTTGAGTACCGGCACTGAAGCTTTCTTT.

The chain recombines TRBV14 with TRBJ1-3; D is perhaps TRBD1 (6 bases). Between the trimmed V and J ends, which lost 6 bases and 2 bases, there was a span of 11 bases. This CDR3 has 14 amino acids. Germline CDR1 is SGHDN and CDR2 is FVKESK. The CDR3 DNA is TGTGCCAGCAGGAAGGGGGGGACTGGAAACACCATATATTTT. Translated: CASRKGGTGNTIYF.

The chain uses TRBV18 and TRBJ1-1, with 8 nucleotides matching TRBD1. Germline V CDR1 and CDR2: KGHSH, LQKENI. This CDR3 has 15 amino acids. Trimming cost V 4 bases and J 3 bases; bases outside gene matches: 7. CDR3 coding DNA: TGTGCCAGCTCACTTTATACAGGGGGTGACACTGAAGCTTTCTTT. This gives the protein CASSLYTGGDTEAFF.

This chain connects TRBV5-1 to TRBJ1-3; tentative D call: TRBD1 (6 bases). The CDR3 runs to 14 residues. Trimming left V 1 base short and J 3 bases short, with 8 bases between. Germline V gives CDR1 SGHRS, CDR2 YFSETQ. The CDR3 protein is CASSLQGGGNTIYF. The CDR3 DNA sequence: TGCGCCAGCAGCTTGCAAGGGGGTGGAAACACCATATATTTT.

This chain connects TRBV5-1 to TRBJ2-3; the D gene is possibly TRBD1 (5 bases). The CDR3 contains 16 residues. The ends were cut back, 0 bases at V and 5 bases at J, with 16 bases in the middle. CDR1 SGHRS and CDR2 YFSETQ come from the germline V gene. The CDR3 loop reads CASSLESRVQGDTQYF. The CDR3 bases are TGCGCCAGCAGCTTGGAGTCTAGGGTGCAGGGAGATACGCAGTATTTT.

This chain uses TRBV19 with TRBJ1-5; no clear D gene. Looked up from germline, CDR1 is LNHDA and CDR2 is SQIVND (reference sequence). Trimming left V 6 bases short and J 5 bases short, with 26 bases between. The CDR3 totals 18 residues. In DNA form, the CDR3 reads TGTGCCAGTAGCCTTGAACCGGGAGATCTTATAAGGGATCAGCCCCAGCATTTT. Its protein product is CASSLEPGDLIRDQPQHF.

This chain connects TRBV18 to TRBJ1-2; possible D gene TRBD1, 5 bases. This CDR3 region has 15 residues. Germline-derived CDR1 and CDR2 are KGHSH and LQKENI. Deletions cut 0 bases from V and 8 bases from J, with 16 bases between. The CDR3 loop reads CASSPPAETRGGYTF. CDR3 coding DNA: TGTGCCAGCTCACCACCGGCCGAAACCCGGGGGGGCTACACCTTC.

The chain couples TRBV7-9 to TRBJ1-2; D perhaps matches TRBD1 (6 bases). The CDR3 is 17 amino acids. Germline assignment: CDR1 SEHNR and CDR2 FQNEAQ (reference sequence). V lost 1 base and J lost 7, with 22 bases in between. CDR3 sequence: CASSLGSDVWPGAGYTF. The CDR3 DNA reads TGTGCCAGCAGCTTAGGTTCGGACGTCTGGCCAGGGGCTGGCTACACCTTC.

The V and J genes are TRBV12-3 or TRBV12-4 and TRBJ1-4, with a tentative D call TRBD1 (6 bases). Trimming pared 5 bases from V and 12 bases from J, leaving 13 bases between. The CDR3 is 12 residues long. The CDR3 DNA sequence: TGTGCCAGCAGTCTACAGGGAGCACAACTGTTTTTT. This gives the protein CASSLQGAQLFF.

This clone was seen only a few times. The chain couples TRBV24-1 to TRBJ1-2; possible D gene TRBD1, 5 bases. There are 15 residues in the CDR3. The germline CDR1 and CDR2 sequences are KGHDR and SFDVKD. V shed 5 bases and J shed 4 bases, with 16 bases lying between them. The CDR3 sequence is CATSGQRGKSYGYTF. CDR3 DNA: TGTGCCACCAGTGGCCAAAGGGGAAAGAGCTATGGCTACACCTTC.

This chain uses TRBV7-8 with TRBJ1-1; no reliable D call. The CDR3 sequence is 12 residues long. Looked up from germline, CDR1 is SGHVS and CDR2 is FQNEAQ. Trimming shortened V by 1 base and J by 10 bases, and 10 bases separated the two germline ends. CDR3 amino acids: CASSLDLGVAFF. In DNA form, the CDR3 reads TGTGCCAGCAGCTTAGACCTGGGAGTAGCTTTCTTT.

The J gene is TRBJ1-2, the V gene TRBV27; TRBD1 matches 8 bases. J gave up 5 bases and V 6 bases, and 17 bases lay outside the gene matches. The CDR3 extends over 17 amino acids. Germline values: CDR1 MNHEY, CDR2 SMNVEV (reference sequence). The CDR3 spells CASSKDRALLRIYGYTF. The CDR3 region has the DNA TGTGCCAGCAGCAAGGACAGGGCCCTCCTGAGAATATATGGCTACACCTTC.

The chain is built from TRBV6-6 and TRBJ2-5; 9 bases match TRBD2. The length of the CDR3 is 15 residues. Germline CDR1 MNHNY, CDR2 SVGAGI (reference sequence). V gave up 6 bases and J gave up 1 base; unmatched junction bases: 6. CDR3 DNA: TGTGCCAGCAGCCAAGCGGGGGGTGGCCAAGAGACCCAGTACTTC. Encoded protein: CASSQAGGGQETQYF.

The V and J genes are TRBV7-6 and TRBJ1-4; D remains unclear. This CDR3 is 16 amino acids long. The germline CDR1 and CDR2 sequences are SGHVS and FNYEAQ. V shed 6 bases and J shed 3 bases, with 17 bases lying between them. The CDR3 reads CASSPLRGRANEKLFF. CDR3 nucleotides: TGTGCCAGCAGTCCCCTAAGAGGGAGGGCTAATGAAAAACTGTTTTTT. Drawing the rest from reference TRBV7-6 and TRBJ1-4, the complete variable domain is GAGVSQSPRYKVTKRGQDVALRCDPISGHVSLYWYRQALGQGPEFLTYFNYEAQQDKSGLPNDRFSAERPEGSISTLTIQRTEQRDSAMYRCASSPLRGRANEKLFFGSGTQLSVL.

The chain recombines TRBV7-9 with TRBJ2-7, with a possible D match to TRBD1 (6 bases). Germline CDR1 reads SEHNR; CDR2 reads FQNEAQ (reference sequence). Trimming pared 5 bases from V and 4 bases from J, leaving 18 bases between. This CDR3 is 15 amino acids long. CDR3 nucleotide sequence: TGTGCCAGCAGCGGGGCCTTGGGCAGGGGTTACGAGCAGTACTTC. It yields the protein CASSGALGRGYEQYF.

The rearrangement joins TRBV27 to TRBJ1-2; TRBD1 aligns across 7 bases. The CDR3 covers 15 residues. The germline V gene encodes CDR1 MNHEY and CDR2 SMNVEV (reference sequence). Unmatched junction bases numbered 16, after V lost 7 bases and J lost 8 bases. The CDR3 bases are TGTGCCAGCATCTCTTTAGGGGGCGCTAACTCGGGCTACACCTTC. This sequence encodes CASISLGGANSGYTF.

The chain joins TRBV19 to TRBJ2-1, with 8 bases matching TRBD2. Germline V gene data show CDR1 as LNHDA and CDR2 as SQIVND (reference sequence). This CDR3 comprises 17 residues. The trim removed 5 bases at V and 3 bases at J, leaving 12 bases unmatched. The CDR3 DNA sequence: TGTGCCAGTAGTGCTTACTCCGGGGGGGCCGACTACAATGAGCAGTTCTTC. Its protein product is CASSAYSGGADYNEQFF.

The CDR3: CASSPRLNNEQFF. Written as DNA, the CDR3 is TGTGCCAGCAGCCCGCGTTTAAACAATGAGCAGTTCTTC. The rearrangement links TRBV7-9 to TRBJ2-1, with D unclear. CDR3 length equals 13 residues. CDR1 is SEHNR, CDR2 FQNEAQ, per germline (reference sequence). Trimming pared 5 bases from V and 5 bases from J, leaving 10 bases between.

The gene calls are TRBV11-2 and TRBJ2-1, with 7 bases aligning to TRBD2. The junction had 4 bases not matched to a gene; V was cut back by 1 base and J by 4 bases. Germline V gives CDR1 SGHAT, CDR2 FQNNGV. The CDR3 has 15 residues. The CDR3 DNA sequence: TGTGCCAGCAGCTTAGGCCCAGCGGGGTACAATGAGCAGTTCTTC. Translating it yields CASSLGPAGYNEQFF.